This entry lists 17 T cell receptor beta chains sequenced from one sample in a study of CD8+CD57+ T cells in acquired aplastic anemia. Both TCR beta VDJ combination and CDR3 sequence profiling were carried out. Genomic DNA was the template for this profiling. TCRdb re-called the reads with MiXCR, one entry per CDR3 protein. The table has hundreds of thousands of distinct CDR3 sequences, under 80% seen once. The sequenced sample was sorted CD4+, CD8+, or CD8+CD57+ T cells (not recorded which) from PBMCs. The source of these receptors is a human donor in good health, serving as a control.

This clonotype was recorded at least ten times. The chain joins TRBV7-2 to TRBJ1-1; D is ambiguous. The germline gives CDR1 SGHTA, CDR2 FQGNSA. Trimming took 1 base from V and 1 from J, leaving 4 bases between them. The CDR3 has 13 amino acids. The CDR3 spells CASSLVKNTEAFF. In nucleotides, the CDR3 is TGTGCCAGCAGCTTAGTAAAGAACACTGAAGCTTTCTTT.

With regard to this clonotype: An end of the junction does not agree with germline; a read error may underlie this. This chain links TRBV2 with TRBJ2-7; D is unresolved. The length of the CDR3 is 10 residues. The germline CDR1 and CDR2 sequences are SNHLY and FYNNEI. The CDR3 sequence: CASSLCEKDF. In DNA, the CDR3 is TGTGCCAGCAGTCTGTGCGAGAAGGACTTC.

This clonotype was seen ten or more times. Here the CDR3 reads CASSLVGGGGTEAFF. In DNA form, the CDR3 reads TGTGCCAGCAGCTTAGTTGGGGGCGGGGGCACTGAAGCTTTCTTT. The chain uses TRBV7-2 and TRBJ1-1; a weak D match, TRBD1 (6 bases). V lost 1 base and J lost 4, with 13 bases in between. Germline lookup yields CDR1 SGHTA and CDR2 FQGNSA. The CDR3 runs 15 residues.

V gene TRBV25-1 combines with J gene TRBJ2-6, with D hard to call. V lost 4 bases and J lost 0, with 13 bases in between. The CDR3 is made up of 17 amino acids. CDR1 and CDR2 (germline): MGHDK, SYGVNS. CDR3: CASSGRTLGSGANVLTF. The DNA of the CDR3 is TGTGCCAGCAGTGGTCGGACCCTTGGCTCTGGGGCCAACGTCCTGACTTTC.

The CDR3 DNA follows: TGTGCCAGCAGAGAGTCGAGTCCGTCCTACAATGAGCAGTTCTTC. It encodes CASRESSPSYNEQFF. The gene calls are TRBV12-3 or TRBV12-4 and TRBJ2-1; D is uncertain. This CDR3 region has 15 residues. V lost 6 bases and J 1 base, leaving 13 bases between the germline ends.

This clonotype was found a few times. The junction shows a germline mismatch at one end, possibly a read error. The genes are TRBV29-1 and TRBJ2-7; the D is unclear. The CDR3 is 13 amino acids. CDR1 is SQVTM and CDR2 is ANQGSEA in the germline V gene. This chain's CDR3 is CSVARRRRYEQYF. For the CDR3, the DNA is TGCAGCGTTGCCAGAAGGCGGAGATACGAACAGTACTTC.

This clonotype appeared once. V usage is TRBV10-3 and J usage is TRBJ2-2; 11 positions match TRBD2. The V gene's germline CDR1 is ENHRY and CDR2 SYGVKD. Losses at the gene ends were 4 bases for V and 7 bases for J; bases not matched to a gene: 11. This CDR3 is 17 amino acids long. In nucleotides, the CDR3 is TGTGCCATCAGTGGGGCGTTTAGCGGGAGGGTCGGCGGGGAGCTGTTTTTT. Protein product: CAISGAFSGRVGGELFF.

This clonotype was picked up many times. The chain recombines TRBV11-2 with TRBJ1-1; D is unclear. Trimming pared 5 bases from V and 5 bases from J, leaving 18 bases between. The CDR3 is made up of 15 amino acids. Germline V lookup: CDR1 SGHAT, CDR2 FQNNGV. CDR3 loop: CASSLRSPAGTEAFF. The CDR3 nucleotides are TGTGCCAGCAGCCTAAGGTCCCCGGCCGGTACTGAAGCTTTCTTT.

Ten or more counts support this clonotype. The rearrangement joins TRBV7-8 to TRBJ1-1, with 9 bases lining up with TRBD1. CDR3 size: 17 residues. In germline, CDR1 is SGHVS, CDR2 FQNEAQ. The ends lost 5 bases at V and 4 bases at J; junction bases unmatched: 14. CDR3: CASSNRDRVSVVTEAFF. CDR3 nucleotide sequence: TGTGCCAGCAGCAACCGGGACAGGGTGTCCGTAGTCACTGAAGCTTTCTTT.

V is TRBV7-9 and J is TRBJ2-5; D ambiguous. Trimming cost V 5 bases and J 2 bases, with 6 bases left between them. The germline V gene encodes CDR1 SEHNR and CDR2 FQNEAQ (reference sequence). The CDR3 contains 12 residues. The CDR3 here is CASSQLQETQYF. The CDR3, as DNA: TGTGCCAGCAGCCAGCTACAAGAGACCCAGTACTTC.

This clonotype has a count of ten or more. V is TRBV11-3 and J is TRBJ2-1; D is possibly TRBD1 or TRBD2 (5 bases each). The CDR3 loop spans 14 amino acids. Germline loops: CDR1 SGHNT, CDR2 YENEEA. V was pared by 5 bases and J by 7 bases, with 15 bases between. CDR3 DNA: TGTGCCAGCAGCCACTCCGGGACGCGGAATGAGCAGTTCTTC. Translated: CASSHSGTRNEQFF.

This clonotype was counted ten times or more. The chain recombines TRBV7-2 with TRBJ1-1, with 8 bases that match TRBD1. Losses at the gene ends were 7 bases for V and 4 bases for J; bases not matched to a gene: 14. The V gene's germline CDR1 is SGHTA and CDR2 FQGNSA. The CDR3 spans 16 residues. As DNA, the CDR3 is TGTGCCAGCACCGAACGGCCCCCAGGACAGGGCACTGAAGCTTTCTTT. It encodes CASTERPPGQGTEAFF.

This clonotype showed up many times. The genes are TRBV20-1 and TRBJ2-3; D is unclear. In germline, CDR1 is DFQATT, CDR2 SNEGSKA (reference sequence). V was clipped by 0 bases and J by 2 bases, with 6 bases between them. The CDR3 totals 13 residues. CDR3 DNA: TGCAGTGCTAGAGACAGCGTCACAGATACGCAGTATTTT. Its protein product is CSARDSVTDTQYF.

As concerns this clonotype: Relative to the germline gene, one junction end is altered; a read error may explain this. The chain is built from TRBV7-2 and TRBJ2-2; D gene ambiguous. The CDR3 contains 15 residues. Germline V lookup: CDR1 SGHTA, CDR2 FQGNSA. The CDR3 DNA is TGCGCCAGCAGCCAAGAGCGAGTAGAACTCGGGGAGCTGTTTTTT. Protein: CASSQERVELGELFF.

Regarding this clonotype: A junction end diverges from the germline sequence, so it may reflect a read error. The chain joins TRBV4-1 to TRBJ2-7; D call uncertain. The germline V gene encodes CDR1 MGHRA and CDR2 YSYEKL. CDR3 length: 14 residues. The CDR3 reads CACSQAAISDEQYF. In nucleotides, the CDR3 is TGCGCCTGCAGCCAAGCTGCGATTTCCGACGAGCAGTACTTC.

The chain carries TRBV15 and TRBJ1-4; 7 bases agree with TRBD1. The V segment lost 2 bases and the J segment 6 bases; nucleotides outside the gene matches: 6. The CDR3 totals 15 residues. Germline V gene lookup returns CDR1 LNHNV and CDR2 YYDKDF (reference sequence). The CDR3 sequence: CATSRQTGIYEKLFF. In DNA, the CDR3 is TGTGCCACCAGCAGACAGACAGGGATTTATGAAAAACTGTTTTTT.

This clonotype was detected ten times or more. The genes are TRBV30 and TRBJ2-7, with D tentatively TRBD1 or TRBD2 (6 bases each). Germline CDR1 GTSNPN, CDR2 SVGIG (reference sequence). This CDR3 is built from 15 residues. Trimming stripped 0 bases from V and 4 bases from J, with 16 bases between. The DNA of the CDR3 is TGTGCCTGGAGTGTAGACGGGGGCTCGGGATACGAGCAGTACTTC. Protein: CAWSVDGGSGYEQYF.